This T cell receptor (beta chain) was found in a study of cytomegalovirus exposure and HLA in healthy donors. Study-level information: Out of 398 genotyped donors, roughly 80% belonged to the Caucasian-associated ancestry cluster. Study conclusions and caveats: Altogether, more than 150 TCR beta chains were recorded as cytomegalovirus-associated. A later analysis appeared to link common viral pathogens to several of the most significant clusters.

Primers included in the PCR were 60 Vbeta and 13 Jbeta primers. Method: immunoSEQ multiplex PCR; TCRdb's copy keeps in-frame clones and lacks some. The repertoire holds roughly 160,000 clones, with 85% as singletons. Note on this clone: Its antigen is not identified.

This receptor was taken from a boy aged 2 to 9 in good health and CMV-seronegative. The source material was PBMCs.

The CDR3 DNA reads as TGTGCCAGCAGAGGACAGCCATATAATTCACCCCTCCACTTT. Its protein is CASRGQPYNSPLHF. The genes are TRBV6-5 and TRBJ1-6; D possibly corresponds to TRBD1 (6 bases). Germline CDR1 is MNHEY and CDR2 is SVGAGI. The CDR3 is 14 amino acids. The germline V and J ends were trimmed by 6 bases and 4 bases, with 10 bases remaining between them.